The 18 T cell receptor beta chains given below trace back to one sample, sequenced in a study of CD8+ T cells in alopecia areata. RNA extraction and reverse transcription yielded cDNA as sequencing template. Profiled with immunoSEQ multiplex PCR; TCRdb holds only in-frame clones, not every one. The table lists more than 250,000 clones, with no singletons. It was with CD4, CD8alpha, NKG2D, NKG2ACE and other markers that pooled cutaneous lymph node cells were sorted. Sequenced material: CD4+ T cells sorted from a lymph node. Source of these receptors: a C3H/HeJ mouse with alopecia areata. This mouse strain has H2-k as its MHC haplotype.

Comments on this clone: The germline and genes are mouse ones. The CDR3 goes on 3 residues after the read ends, and that part is filled in from the germline J gene. This chain joins TRBV5 and TRBJ1-6; 7 bases match TRBD1. TRBJ1-6 is marked as an open reading frame, function uncertain. This CDR3 is built from 14 residues. From germline, CDR1 is LGHNA and CDR2 YNLKQL (reference sequence). V lost 3 bases, J lost 7 bases, and 3 bases stayed unmatched. CDR3 DNA, as far as it was read: TGTGCCAGCAGCCACAGGGGGAGGAATTCGCCC. Protein product: CASSHRGRNSP. The complete CDR3 sequence is CASSHRGRNSPLYF.

Points on this clone: Gene names and germline refer to mouse. The same CDR3 can be traced to other DNA sequences in this sample. This chain's CDR3 is CTCSAGGGSQNTLYF. The sequenced part of the CDR3 DNA is TGCACCTGCAGTGCAGGGGGCGGGAGTCAAAAC. The chain links TRBV1 to TRBJ2-4, with D perhaps assigned TRBD1 or TRBD2 (5 bases each). The observed sequence ends 4 residues before the CDR3 terminus, with the missing tail filled in from the germline J gene. Between the trimmed V and J ends, which lost 1 base and 0 bases, there was a span of 8 bases. The CDR3 totals 15 residues. The germline CDR1 and CDR2 sequences are NSQYPW and LRSPGD (reference sequence).

As to this clone: Mouse names are used for the genes. The CDR3 end is not reached by the read, which stops 4 residues before it; the germline J gene fills it in. The chain couples TRBV13-1 to TRBJ2-1, with D possibly matching TRBD1 (5 bases). V was pared by 3 bases and J by 5 bases, with 12 bases between. This CDR3 is built from 14 residues. CDR1 NSHNY and CDR2 SYGAGN come from the germline V gene. The part of the CDR3 DNA that was read is TGTGCCAGCAGTGCCAGGGAGGGAAATGCT. Residues: CASSAREGNA. The full CDR3 protein is CASSAREGNAEQFF.

Remarks on this clone: The genes and germline here are from mouse. The missing CDR3 end, 4 residues past where the read stops, is filled in from the germline J gene. This chain connects TRBV2 to TRBJ2-1, with 7 bases lining up with TRBD2. The CDR3 runs to 14 residues. The trim removed 2 bases at V and 2 bases at J, leaving 0 bases unmatched. Germline V gene data show CDR1 as LGHNA and CDR2 as YSYQKL. CDR3 in amino acids: CASSQLGDYAEQFF. The sequenced part of the CDR3 DNA is TGTGCCAGCAGCCAACTGGGGGACTATGCT.

This clone came up a few times. The gene names here belong to mouse. The read gets to within 4 residues of the CDR3 end, and the germline J gene fills in the rest. The genes are TRBV31 and TRBJ1-2; D may be TRBD1 (5 bases). CDR3 length: 14 residues. In germline, CDR1 is GKSSPN, CDR2 SITVG. Between the trimmed V and J ends, which lost 0 bases and 0 bases, there was a span of 8 bases. This CDR3 reads CAWSLAGTNSDYTF. The CDR3 DNA, read in part, is TGTGCCTGGAGTCTCGCAGGGACAAACTCC.

This clone has only a few counts. Gene labels here are mouse ones. The CDR3 goes on 4 residues after the read ends, and that part is filled in from the germline J gene. The chain employs TRBV1 and TRBJ2-5; 7 bases match TRBD1. This CDR3 is built from 15 residues. Germline CDR1 is NSQYPW and CDR2 is LRSPGD (reference sequence). CDR3: CTCSANNRGEDTQYF. Incomplete CDR3 DNA: TGCACCTGCAGTGCAAACAACAGGGGAGAAGAC.

The table lists this clone with a few counts. The gene names given are mouse names. The CDR3 is cut off 4 residues early in the read; its end comes from the germline J gene. The chain uses TRBV14 and TRBJ2-7; 9 bases align to TRBD1. Germline assignment: CDR1 SGHDT and CDR2 FRDEAV. The ends lost 3 bases at V and 1 base at J; junction bases unmatched: 5. CDR3 length: 15 residues. Incomplete CDR3 DNA: TGTGCCAGCAGTTCCTCCGGGACAGGGTCCTAT. Amino acid sequence: CASSSSGTGSY. The whole CDR3 sequence is CASSSSGTGSYEQYF.

On this clone: Gene names and germline match the mouse. Coverage ceases 4 residues before the CDR3 finishes, and the germline J gene fills in the end. Other DNA sequences in the same sample also yield this CDR3. The chain is built from TRBV1 and TRBJ2-5; TRBD1 agrees at 11 bases. The junction had 2 bases not matched to a gene; V was cut back by 3 bases and J by 3 bases. The CDR3 extends over 15 amino acids. Per the germline V gene, CDR1 is NSQYPW and CDR2 is LRSPGD (reference sequence). Here the CDR3 reads CTCSAGTGGQDTQYF. Partial CDR3 DNA: TGCACCTGCAGTGCGGGGACAGGGGGGCAAGAC.

This clone was detected only a few times. Gene names are mouse gene names. The CDR3 extends 4 residues past the end of the read, so its final part is completed from the germline J gene. J is TRBJ1-2 and V is TRBV13-3; D is perhaps TRBD1 (6 bases). Trimming took 5 bases from V and 4 from J, leaving 9 bases between them. Germline-derived CDR1 and CDR2 are NNHDY and SYVADS. The CDR3 runs 12 residues. The CDR3 DNA, read in part, is TGTGCCAGCAGCTCAGGGGTCTCC. Its protein product is CASSSGVS. The full CDR3 sequence reads CASSSGVSDYTF.

There are a few counts of this clone. Genes and germline are mouse. The read terminates 4 residues before the CDR3 end, so the remaining end is supplied by the germline J gene. Other nucleotide sequences in the sample specify the same CDR3. This chain uses TRBV5 with TRBJ2-1, with 9 bases lining up with TRBD1. Germline values: CDR1 LGHNA, CDR2 YNLKQL (reference sequence). CDR3 length equals 15 residues. The junction had 2 bases not matched to a gene; V was cut back by 1 base and J by 4 bases. CDR3 DNA (partial): TGTGCCAGCAGCCAAGGCGGGACAGGGTATGCT. Translating it yields CASSQGGTGYA. In full, the CDR3 reads CASSQGGTGYAEQFF.

This clone was seen only a few times. Any gene name here is a mouse gene name. The covered CDR3 bases are TGTGCCAGCAGTTTCGACAAACCTAGTGCAGAA. It is translated as CASSFDKPSAE. The CDR3 in its entirety is CASSFDKPSAETLYF. This rearrangement joins TRBV13-1 to TRBJ2-3, with unresolved D. The read ends 4 residues shy of where the CDR3 ends; the end is completed using the germline J gene. Per the germline V gene, CDR1 is NSHNY and CDR2 is SYGAGN. Deletions cut 4 bases from V and 0 bases from J, with 12 bases between. The CDR3 has 15 residues.

A remark on this clone: Gene names denote mouse genes. The sequenced fragment ends 4 residues before the CDR3 boundary, so the rest is inferred from the germline J gene. The genes are TRBV13-1 and TRBJ2-7; D is uncertain. Germline CDR1 reads NSHNY; CDR2 reads SYGAGN. The CDR3 covers 12 residues. This CDR3 reads CASTGESYEQYF. The DNA read from the CDR3 is TGTGCCAGCACAGGAGAGAGTTAT.

Regarding this clone: Gene names are mouse gene names. The sequenced part of the CDR3 DNA is TGTGCCAGCAGTGTTGGGGGGGCGCACACCGGG. Its translation: CASSVGGAHTG. The CDR3 as a whole reads CASSVGGAHTGQLYF. The chain carries TRBV13-1 and TRBJ2-2; 9 nucleotides align to TRBD2. The CDR3 end is not reached by the read, which stops 4 residues before it; the germline J gene fills it in. The CDR3 runs 15 residues. Germline CDR1 and CDR2: NSHNY and SYGAGN. J gave up 3 bases and V 3 bases, and 3 bases lay outside the gene matches.

This clone was detected only a few times. Genes and germline come from the mouse. Sequencing ends 4 residues short of the CDR3 end; the germline J gene provides the rest. Within the sample, other DNA sequences also encode this same CDR3. The chain is built from TRBV19 and TRBJ2-1; 7 positions match TRBD2. With 2 bases clipped from V and 3 bases from J, the junction kept 2 bases outside the gene matches. Looked up from germline, CDR1 is FNHDT and CDR2 is SITEND (reference sequence). The CDR3 has 14 residues. CDR3 sequence: CASSIRTGYAEQFF. CDR3 DNA, as far as it was read: TGTGCCAGCAGTATCAGGACTGGCTATGCT.

This clone was found a few times. Each gene name is a mouse one. The read halts 3 residues ahead of the CDR3 end, with the missing end drawn from the germline J gene. Distinct nucleotide sequences in the sample also encode this CDR3. The rearrangement links TRBV1 to TRBJ1-6; D possibly corresponds to TRBD1 (5 bases). TRBJ1-6 is sorted into the ORF group, with uncertain function. Germline CDR1 NSQYPW, CDR2 LRSPGD (reference sequence). The CDR3 sequence is 16 residues long. V lost 3 bases, J lost 0 bases, and 9 bases lay in between. Partial CDR3 DNA: TGCACCTGCAGTGCCAGACAGAATTCCTATAATTCGCCC. Protein sequence: CTCSARQNSYNSP. The full CDR3 protein is CTCSARQNSYNSPLYF.

Worth noting for this clone: Here the gene names and germline are mouse. The read gets to within 4 residues of the CDR3 end, and the germline J gene fills in the rest. V usage is TRBV13-3 and J usage is TRBJ2-3; 12 nucleotides match TRBD2. Germline V gene lookup returns CDR1 NNHDY and CDR2 SYVADS. The junction had 4 bases not matched to a gene; V was cut back by 5 bases and J by 0 bases. This CDR3 has 16 amino acids. CDR3 sequence: CASRGGLGGSAETLYF. Partial CDR3 DNA: TGTGCCAGCAGAGGAGGACTGGGGGGGAGTGCAGAA.

As concerns this clone: The genes are named according to mouse. The DNA ends 4 residues before the CDR3 does, and the rest of the CDR3 is filled in from the germline J gene. The genes are TRBV19 and TRBJ2-2; 9 nucleotides match TRBD1. The junction had 3 bases not matched to a gene; V was cut back by 0 bases and J by 3 bases. CDR1 is FNHDT and CDR2 is SITEND in the germline V gene (reference sequence). CDR3 length: 16 residues. The CDR3 is CASSIGGTGYTGQLYF. The covered CDR3 bases are TGTGCCAGCAGTATAGGGGGGACAGGGTACACCGGG.

This clone was picked up a small number of times. All gene names here are mouse names. The read ends 4 residues before the CDR3 terminus; that terminus is restored from the germline J gene. The genes are TRBV5 and TRBJ2-5, with 8 positions matching TRBD1. This CDR3 contains 17 residues. Germline CDR1 and CDR2: LGHNA and YNLKQL (reference sequence). The ends lost 0 bases at V and 2 bases at J; junction bases unmatched: 7. Incomplete CDR3 DNA: TGTGCCAGCAGCCAAGACGGCAGGGGGCGCGGCCAAGAC. Its protein is CASSQDGRGRGQD. The entire CDR3 reads CASSQDGRGRGQDTQYF.